The clone carrying this TCR beta chain was counted once. Its target is unknown. The data stem from a study of shared clonotypes between healthy human individuals. Per the authors' pipeline: Owing to the provision of junction-only sequences devoid of quality scores by immunoSEQ, filtering differed. The repertoire was sequenced with immunoSEQ multiplex PCR; TCRdb's copy has only in-frame clones and lacks some. V, J and clone size are taken as reported in that table, and D and trimming were inferred from the DNA itself. The repertoire holds 600,000 to 700,000 clones, with less than 80% as singletons. This CDR3 has 16 amino acids. The germline V gene encodes CDR1 MGHDK and CDR2 SYGVNS. V was shortened by 3 bases and J by 8 bases, with 20 bases between the two germline ends. General study results and limits: Sharing of clonotypes among donors was expected to vary with sequencing depth. For naive CD4 cells, roughly 4.6% of clonotypes were shared across a few donors. At large depth, rarefaction still showed sorted-subset sequencing to be incomplete.

This clonotype was obtained from a woman between 25 and 40 years old in good health. The V gene is TRBV25-1, the J gene TRBJ2-1, with TRBD1 as a possible D gene (5 bases). The source material was memory CD4+ T cells sorted from blood. Described subset: CD45RA-negative fraction. CDR3 nucleotides: TGTGCCAGCAGTGACCTCGGGCAGGGTAGGATCCATGAGCAGTTCTTC. This codes for CASSDLGQGRIHEQFF.